This T cell receptor (beta chain) was found in a study of cytomegalovirus exposure and HLA in healthy donors. Study-level findings and limits: Cytomegalovirus-associated status was assigned to some 180 TCR beta chains.

PCR amplification relied on 60 Vbeta primers (plus 13 Jbeta primers). Clones were read by immunoSEQ multiplex PCR, and TCRdb kept only the in-frame ones, dropping some. Of approximately 110,000 clones detected, around 75% appear once; the ten largest clones hold approximately 0.9%. V dropped 4 bases and J dropped 5; count of bases not matched to a gene: 10. Germline V lookup: CDR1 SGHDN, CDR2 FVKESK. There are 15 residues in the CDR3. As concerns this clone: What it recognizes is unknown.

The sample comprised PBMCs. The chain uses TRBV14 and TRBJ2-5, with 7 nucleotides matching TRBD2. This receptor was identified in a woman aged 25-40 years in good health and CMV-seronegative. This CDR3 is CASSLELGLDETQYF. The CDR3 nucleotides are TGTGCCAGCAGCCTTGAACTTGGACTAGATGAGACCCAGTACTTC.